These 21 T cell receptor delta chains were sequenced from one sample in a study of Vγ9Vδ2 T cells in congenital toxoplasmosis. cDNA was made by template-switch reverse transcription with TRGC- and TRDC-specific primers in one tube. The TRGC primer design covered both constant genes, TRGC1 and TRGC2. TCRdb redid clone calling on the reads using CATT. The sample includes about 830 delta-chain clones, 50% of them seen just once. Sequenced input: gamma-delta T cells from blood. These receptor sequences come from a child under 10 years old born to a mother with Toxoplasma gondii infection during pregnancy, either congenitally infected or uninfected (not recorded which).

This clone ranks as hyperexpanded (1% or more). The same CDR3 can be traced to other DNA sequences in this sample. The rearrangement joins TRDV1 to TRDJ1, with D hard to call. V was pared by 0 bases and J by 2 bases, with 13 bases between. Germline V gene lookup returns CDR1 TSWWSYY and CDR2 QGS. This CDR3 is built from 16 residues. CDR3 sequence reads: CALGELLSAGTDKLIF. The CDR3 DNA follows: TGTGCTCTTGGGGAACTTCTCTCCGCCGGGACCGATAAACTCATCTTT.

Comments on this clone: The amino acid sequence in TCRdb belongs to a much larger clone and departs from this DNA's translation at residue 7, likely a sequencing read error; the sequence shown is translated from the DNA. The chain carries TRDV1 and TRDJ1, with TRDD3 matching over 13 bases. TCRdb leaves out the J gene; it was filled in here by matching the DNA to germline. Germline CDR1 TSWWSYY, CDR2 QGS. This CDR3 region has 23 residues. V shed 8 bases and J 2 bases; nucleotides not matched to a gene: 29. CDR3 region: CALLVPSRVLGDTERLGTDKLIF. DNA for the CDR3: TGTGCTCTTCTGGTTCCGTCCAGGGTACTGGGGGATACGGAGCGACTAGGTACCGATAAACTCATCTTT.

This clone was found a few times. A single base is all that separates this from a far larger clone, so a read error is likely. The chain is built from TRDV1 and TRDJ1; unclear D gene. The J gene comes from matching the DNA to germline here; TCRdb lacks it. The germline gives CDR1 TSWWSYY, CDR2 QGS. V lost 0 bases and J lost 2, with 13 bases in between. There are 16 residues in the CDR3. CDR3: CALGELLSDGTDKLIF. The CDR3 DNA follows: TGTGCTCTTGGGGAACTTCTCTCCGACGGGACCGATAAACTCATCTTT.

Details on this clone: A read error is the likely source, as a far larger clone sits one nucleotide away. This specimen includes other DNA sequences encoding the same CDR3. This chain links TRDV2 with TRDJ1, with D possibly TRDD3 on 5 matching bases. TCRdb offers no J gene call, so here the DNA was matched to germline to obtain one. Trimming took 0 bases from V and 2 from J, leaving 9 bases between them. The CDR3 sequence is 14 residues long. Germline V gene sequence: CDR1 GEAIGNYY, CDR2 EKD. CDR3 amino acids: CACDTWGMTDKLIF. The DNA of the CDR3 is TGTGCCTGTGACACCTGGGGTATGACCGATAAACTCATCTTT.

This clone has a handful of counts. It differs at one base from a far larger clone, so likely a read error. This CDR3 is also generated by other DNA sequences in the sample. This chain connects TRDV2 to TRDJ3; 11 positions match TRDD3. The germline gives CDR1 GEAIGNYY, CDR2 EKD. The CDR3 spans 18 residues. For the CDR3, the DNA is TGTGCCTGTGACTACTGGGGGATAAGAAGCTGGGACACCCGACAGATGTTTTTT. This encodes CACDYWGIRSWDTRQMFF.

The rearrangement uses TRDV2 and TRDJ1; 12 nucleotides align to TRDD3. The J gene comes from matching the DNA to germline here; TCRdb lacks it. Germline V gene lookup returns CDR1 GEAIGNYY and CDR2 EKD. This CDR3 region has 17 residues. Losses at the gene ends were 0 bases for V and 3 bases for J; bases not matched to a gene: 7. The CDR3 is CACDTVVLGDTADKLIF. CDR3 DNA: TGTGCCTGTGACACCGTCGTACTGGGGGATACAGCCGATAAACTCATCTTT.

This clone is termed large. Other DNA sequences in this specimen translate into the identical CDR3. This chain joins TRDV2 and TRDJ1; 10 nucleotides match TRDD3. The germline CDR1 and CDR2 sequences are GEAIGNYY and EKD. This CDR3 is built from 16 residues. With 1 base clipped from V and 1 base from J, the junction kept 5 bases outside the gene matches. The CDR3: CACDTVGDTPTDKLIF. DNA for the CDR3: TGTGCCTGTGACACGGTGGGGGATACTCCCACCGATAAACTCATCTTT.

This clone was counted once. This likely traces to a read error, being one base from a far larger clone. V gene TRDV2 combines with J gene TRDJ1; a possible D gene is TRDD3 (5 bases). TCRdb offers no J gene call, so here the DNA was matched to germline to obtain one. This CDR3 spans 13 amino acids. Between the trimmed V and J ends, which lost 1 base and 4 bases, there was a span of 9 bases. The germline gives CDR1 GEAIGNYY, CDR2 EKD. CDR3 nucleotide sequence: TGTGCCTGTGACACTGGTGGATACGATAAACTCATCTTT. Amino acid sequence: CACDTGGYDKLIF.

Judged by abundance, this clone is medium-sized. Only one base separates this from a far larger clonotype, so it likely reflects a read error. The chain combines TRDV2 with TRDJ2, with 12 bases lining up with TRDD3. The V gene's germline CDR1 is GEAIGNYY and CDR2 EKD. With V trimmed by 2 bases and J by 4 bases, 4 bases remained unmatched. The CDR3 spans 16 residues. CDR3 sequence (DNA): TGTGCCTGTGACATACTGGGGGATACTTGGACAGCACAACTCTTCTTT. This gives the protein CACDILGDTWTAQLFF.

As concerns this clone: This likely reflects a read error, since a far larger clone is one base away. This chain joins TRDV2 and TRDJ3; TRDD3 might be the D (5 bases). TCRdb leaves out the J gene; it was filled in here by matching the DNA to germline. The CDR3 length is 19 residues. The germline CDR1 and CDR2 sequences are GEAIGNYY and EKD. The CDR3 DNA follows: TGTGCCTGTGACACCGTGTGGGGTTCAGACTCCTGGGACACCCGACGGATGTTTTTC. It specifies CACDTVWGSDSWDTRRMFF.

This clone rates as hyperexpanded. The same CDR3 is also encoded by other DNA sequences in this sample. This sequence joins TRAV29/DV5 and TRDJ3; D gene uncertain. V was pared by 4 bases and J by 2 bases, with 16 bases between. This CDR3 has 17 residues. The germline gives CDR1 NSMFDY, CDR2 ISSIKDK. This chain's CDR3 is CAAQRRSHPWDTRQMFF. Written as DNA, the CDR3 is TGTGCAGCACAGAGGAGATCTCATCCCTGGGACACCCGACAGATGTTTTTC. The full variable domain, rest sourced from reference TRAV29/DV5 and TRDJ3, is DQQVKQNSPSLSVQEGRISILNCDYTNSMFDYFLWYKKYPAEGPTFLISISSIKDKNEDGRFTVFLNKSAKHLSLHIVPSQPGDSAVYFCAAQRRSHPWDTRQMFFGTGIKLFVEP.

By its share, this clone is medium-sized. V usage is TRDV2 and J usage is TRDJ3, with 10 positions matching TRDD3. The CDR3 contains 15 residues. V trimming: 4 bases; J trimming: 7 bases; junction bases outside the gene matches: 3. Germline values: CDR1 GEAIGNYY, CDR2 EKD. The CDR3 is CACDTGGSDTRQMFF. In DNA, the CDR3 is TGTGCCTGTGATACTGGGGGATCCGACACCCGACAGATGTTTTTC.

Points on this clone: A read error may be the cause here, since a much bigger clone is one base away. The V and J genes are TRDV2 and TRDJ3; 13 bases align to TRDD3. The J gene, missing from TCRdb, was assigned here through DNA to germline matching. This CDR3 is built from 19 residues. Germline lookup yields CDR1 GEAIGNYY and CDR2 EKD. V lost 7 bases to trimming and J lost 3 bases; unmatched junction nucleotides: 11. DNA for the CDR3: TGTGCCTGGGACTCCGTACTGGGGGATACGCGCTGGGACACCCGACAGATGTTTTTC. It is translated as CAWDSVLGDTRWDTRQMFF.

There are a few counts of this clone. This probably arose from a read error, given a far larger clone one base away. The same CDR3 arises from other DNA sequences in this sample as well. The chain uses TRAV29/DV5 and TRDJ3; D is undetermined. This CDR3 has 17 residues. V was pared by 4 bases and J by 2 bases, with 16 bases between. Germline-derived CDR1 and CDR2 are NSMFDY and ISSIKDK. The CDR3 loop is CAAQRRSHPWDTRQMFF. In nucleotides, the CDR3 is TGTGCAGCACAGAGGAGATCGCATCCCTGGGACACCCGACAGATGTTTTTC.

Details on this clone: One base separates it from a far larger clone, so it is likely a read error. The V and J genes are TRDV1 and TRDJ1, with 11 bases identical to TRDD3. Since TCRdb gives no J gene, matching the DNA to germline was used here to assign it. The CDR3 contains 24 residues. Germline V gives CDR1 TSWWSYY, CDR2 QGS. J was trimmed by 10 bases and V by 0 bases; bases with no gene match: 34. CDR3 sequence (DNA): TGTGCTCTTGGGGAACTGGCCCTCCTACGTCAGGGTGGGGGATACGCACAGTGCTACAATAGACTCATCTTT. This gives the protein CALGELALLRQGGGYAQCYNRLIF.

This clone rates as medium-sized. This rearrangement joins TRDV2 to TRDJ3, with 10 bases that match TRDD3. This CDR3 is built from 20 residues. V shed 0 bases and J 3 bases; nucleotides not matched to a gene: 10. Germline CDR1 and CDR2: GEAIGNYY and EKD. The CDR3 here is CACDTVPGDTQNWDTRQMFF. As DNA, the CDR3 is TGTGCCTGTGACACCGTTCCGGGGGATACGCAGAACTGGGACACCCGACAGATGTTTTTC.

Regarding this clone: This likely came from a read error, as a far larger clone is one base away. Other DNA sequences in the same sample also yield this CDR3. J is TRDJ1 and V is TRDV1; TRDD3 aligns across 13 bases. Germline V CDR1 and CDR2: TSWWSYY, QGS. This CDR3 has 23 residues. The CDR3 region is CALLVPARVLGDTERLGTDKLIF. The CDR3 region has the DNA TGTGCCCTTCTGGTTCCGGCCAGGGTACTGGGGGATACGGAGCGACTAGGTACCGATAAACTCATCTTT.

Regarding this clone: With only one base between it and a far larger clone, this is likely a read error. The J gene is TRDJ3, the V gene TRDV2; 9 bases agree with TRDD3. TCRdb records no J gene; here it was assigned by comparing the DNA to germline. Germline values: CDR1 GEAIGNYY, CDR2 EKD. The CDR3 runs 18 residues. The CDR3 nucleotides read TGTGCCTGTGACACAGGGGGATACCTCTCCTGTGACACCCGACAGATGTTTTTC. It yields the protein CACDTGGYLSCDTRQMFF.

In regard to this clone: This likely traces to a read error, being one base from a far larger clone. The chain recombines TRDV1 with TRDJ1; perhaps TRDD3 as D (6 bases). Since TCRdb gives no J gene, matching the DNA to germline was used here to assign it. Germline V gene data show CDR1 as TSWWSYY and CDR2 as QGS. Trimming took 3 bases from V and 2 from J, leaving 28 bases between them. The length of the CDR3 is 20 residues. The CDR3 DNA reads as TGTGCTCTTGGGGATCAAGGAATCCTCCCCCACTTGGGGATTACCGATAAACTCATCTTT. Protein sequence: CALGDQGILPHLGITDKLIF.

Notes on this clone: The protein recorded in TCRdb matches a much larger clone and deviates from this DNA's translation at residue 12, suggesting a read error; the protein here is obtained by translating the DNA. The chain employs TRDV1 and TRDJ1; 9 bases map to TRDD3. The J gene was missing in TCRdb and was found by matching the end of the DNA to germline. V shed 0 bases and J 0 bases; nucleotides not matched to a gene: 20. The CDR3 has 22 amino acids. Germline assignment: CDR1 TSWWSYY and CDR2 QGS. The CDR3 here is CALGELAQISKGIRRYTDKLIF. The CDR3 DNA reads as TGTGCTCTTGGGGAACTAGCACAGATTTCTAAGGGGATACGCCGGTACACCGATAAACTCATCTTT.

In regard to this clone: The likely explanation is a read error, given a far larger clone one base away. There is no J gene call, but TRDV2 is given as the V gene; the D call of TRDD3 is as the table states it, not checked on the DNA. Germline CDR1 is GEAIGNYY and CDR2 is EKD. The CDR3 length is 15 residues. The CDR3 coding sequence is TGTGCCTGTGTACTGGGGGATGCTTTGACAGCACAATTCTTCTTT. Amino acids: CACVLGDALTAQFFF.